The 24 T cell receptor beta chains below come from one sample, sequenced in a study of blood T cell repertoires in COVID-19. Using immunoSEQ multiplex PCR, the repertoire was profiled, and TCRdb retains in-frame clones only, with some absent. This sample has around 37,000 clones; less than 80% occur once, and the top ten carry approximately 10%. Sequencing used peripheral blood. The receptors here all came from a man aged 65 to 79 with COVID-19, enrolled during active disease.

The CDR3 region is CASSIEGQRNQPQHF. DNA for the CDR3: TGCGCCAGCAGCATTGAGGGACAGCGCAATCAGCCCCAGCATTTT. The chain is built from TRBV5-1 and TRBJ1-5, with 7 bases fitting TRBD1. Germline CDR1 reads SGHRS; CDR2 reads YFSETQ. The ends lost 4 bases at V and 2 bases at J; junction bases unmatched: 6. The CDR3 consists of 15 residues.

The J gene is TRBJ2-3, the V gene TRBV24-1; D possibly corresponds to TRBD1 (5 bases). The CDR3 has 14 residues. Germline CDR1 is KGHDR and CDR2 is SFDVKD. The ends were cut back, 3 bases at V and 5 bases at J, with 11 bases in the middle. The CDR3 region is CATSDASQGDTQYF. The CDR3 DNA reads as TGTGCCACCAGTGATGCGAGTCAGGGAGATACGCAGTATTTT.

CDR3 bases: TGCGCCAGCAGCCAAGCCTTTGGGGACTCTCACTACGAGCAGTACTTC. Residues: CASSQAFGDSHYEQYF. The V gene is TRBV4-1, the J gene TRBJ2-7, with D possibly TRBD2 on 6 matching bases. Germline CDR1 is MGHRA and CDR2 is YSYEKL. V was pared by 1 base and J by 3 bases, with 16 bases between. The CDR3 is 16 residues long.

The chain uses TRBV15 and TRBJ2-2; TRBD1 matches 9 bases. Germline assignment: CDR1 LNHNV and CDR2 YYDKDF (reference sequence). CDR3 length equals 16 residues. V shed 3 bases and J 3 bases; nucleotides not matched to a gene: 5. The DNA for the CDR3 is TGTGCCACCAGCAGGCCACAGGGGGCGGACACCGGGGAGCTGTTTTTT. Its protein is CATSRPQGADTGELFF.

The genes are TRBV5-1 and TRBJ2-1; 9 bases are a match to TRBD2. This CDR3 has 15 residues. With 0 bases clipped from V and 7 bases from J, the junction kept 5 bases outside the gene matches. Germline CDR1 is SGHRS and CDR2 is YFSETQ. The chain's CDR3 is CASSLVSGGSNEQFF. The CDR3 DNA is TGCGCCAGCAGCTTGGTTAGCGGGGGTTCGAATGAGCAGTTCTTC. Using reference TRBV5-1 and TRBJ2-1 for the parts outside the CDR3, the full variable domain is KAGVTQTPRYLIKTRGQQVTLSCSPISGHRSVSWYQQTPGQGLQFLFEYFSETQRNKGNFPGRFSGRQFSNSRSEMNVSTLELGDSALYLCASSLVSGGSNEQFFGPGTRLTVL.

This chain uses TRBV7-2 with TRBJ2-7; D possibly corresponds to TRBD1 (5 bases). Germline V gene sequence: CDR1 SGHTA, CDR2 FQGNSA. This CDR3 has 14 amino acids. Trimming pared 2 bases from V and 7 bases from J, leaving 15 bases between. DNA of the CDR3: TGTGCCAGCAGCTTAATCCTCGGACATGAGGAGCAGTACTTC. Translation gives CASSLILGHEEQYF.

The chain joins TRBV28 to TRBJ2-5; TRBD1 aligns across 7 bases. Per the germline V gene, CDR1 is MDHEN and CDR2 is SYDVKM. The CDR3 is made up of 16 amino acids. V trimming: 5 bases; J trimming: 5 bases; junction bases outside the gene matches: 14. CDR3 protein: CASSPRQGSSGETQYF. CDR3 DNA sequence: TGTGCCAGCAGTCCCCGACAGGGCTCATCAGGCGAGACCCAGTACTTC.

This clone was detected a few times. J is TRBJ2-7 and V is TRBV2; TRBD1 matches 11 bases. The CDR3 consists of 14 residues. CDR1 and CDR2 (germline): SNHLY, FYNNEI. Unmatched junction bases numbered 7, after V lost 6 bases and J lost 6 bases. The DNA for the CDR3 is TGTGCCAGCAGGGGACAGGGGGGTTATCGCGAGCAGTACTTC. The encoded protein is CASRGQGGYREQYF.

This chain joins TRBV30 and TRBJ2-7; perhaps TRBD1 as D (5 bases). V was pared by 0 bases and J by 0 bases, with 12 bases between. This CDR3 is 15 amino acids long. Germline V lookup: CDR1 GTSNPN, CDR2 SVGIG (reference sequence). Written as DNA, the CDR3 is TGTGCCTGGAGTGTGAAACAGGCCAGCTCCTACGAGCAGTACTTC. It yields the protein CAWSVKQASSYEQYF.

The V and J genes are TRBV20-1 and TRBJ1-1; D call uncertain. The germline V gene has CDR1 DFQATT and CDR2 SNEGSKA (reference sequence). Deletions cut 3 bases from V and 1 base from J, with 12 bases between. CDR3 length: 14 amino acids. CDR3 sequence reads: CSASPQVENTEAFF. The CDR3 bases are TGCAGTGCTAGTCCCCAAGTAGAGAACACTGAAGCTTTCTTT.

The CDR3 reads CASSPGVRDQPQHF. In nucleotides, the CDR3 is TGTGCCAGCAGCCCCGGGGTTAGGGATCAGCCCCAGCATTTT. This chain joins TRBV3-1 (or the pseudogene TRBV3-2) and TRBJ1-5; D is ambiguous. Germline CDR1 LGHDT, CDR2 YNNKEL (reference sequence). The CDR3 extends over 14 amino acids. V lost 4 bases and J lost 5, with 12 bases in between.

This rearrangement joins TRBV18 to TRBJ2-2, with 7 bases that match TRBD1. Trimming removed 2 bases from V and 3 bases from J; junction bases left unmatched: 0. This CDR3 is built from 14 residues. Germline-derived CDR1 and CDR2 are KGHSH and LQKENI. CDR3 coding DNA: TGTGCCAGCTCACCAGGGACAGACACCGGGGAGCTGTTTTTT. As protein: CASSPGTDTGELFF.

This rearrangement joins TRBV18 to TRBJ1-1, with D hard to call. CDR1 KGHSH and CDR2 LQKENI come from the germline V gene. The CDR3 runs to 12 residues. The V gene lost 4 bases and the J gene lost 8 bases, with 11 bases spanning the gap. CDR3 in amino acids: CASSLGAIEAFF. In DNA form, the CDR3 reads TGTGCCAGCTCACTCGGAGCTATAGAAGCTTTCTTT.

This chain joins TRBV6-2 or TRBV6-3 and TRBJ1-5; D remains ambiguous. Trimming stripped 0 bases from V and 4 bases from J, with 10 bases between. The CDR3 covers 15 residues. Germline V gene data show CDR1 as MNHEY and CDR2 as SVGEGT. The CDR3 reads CASSYSPGTNQPQHF. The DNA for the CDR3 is TGTGCCAGCAGTTACTCGCCAGGCACGAATCAGCCCCAGCATTTT.

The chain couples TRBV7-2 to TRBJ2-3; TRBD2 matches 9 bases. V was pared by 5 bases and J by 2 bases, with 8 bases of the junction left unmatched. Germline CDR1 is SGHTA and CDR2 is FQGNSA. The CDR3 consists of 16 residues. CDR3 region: CASSTRLAGITDTQYF. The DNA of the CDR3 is TGTGCCAGCAGCACCCGGCTAGCGGGGATCACAGATACGCAGTATTTT. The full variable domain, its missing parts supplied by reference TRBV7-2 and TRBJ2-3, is GAGVSQSPSNKVTEKGKDVELRCDPISGHTALYWYRQSLGQGLEFLIYFQGNSAPDKSGLPSDRFSAERTGGSVSTLTIQRTQQEDSAVYLCASSTRLAGITDTQYFGPGTRLTVL.

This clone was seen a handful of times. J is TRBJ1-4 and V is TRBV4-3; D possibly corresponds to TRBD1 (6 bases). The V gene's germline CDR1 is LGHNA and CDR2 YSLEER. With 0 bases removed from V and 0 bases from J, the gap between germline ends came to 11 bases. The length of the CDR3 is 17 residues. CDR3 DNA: TGCGCCAGCAGCCAAGAGGACAGAGTTGCAACTAATGAAAAACTGTTTTTT. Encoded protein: CASSQEDRVATNEKLFF.

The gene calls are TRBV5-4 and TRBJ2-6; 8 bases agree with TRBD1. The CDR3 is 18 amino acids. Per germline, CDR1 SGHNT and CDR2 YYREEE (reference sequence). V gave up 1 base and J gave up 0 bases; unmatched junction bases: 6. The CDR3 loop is CASSLKAGGLSGANVLTF. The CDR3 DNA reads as TGTGCCAGCAGCTTGAAGGCAGGGGGCCTCTCTGGGGCCAACGTCCTGACTTTC.

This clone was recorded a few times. Written as DNA, the CDR3 is TGTGCCAGCAGCCCCCTGACAAGCAATCAGCCCCAGCATTTT. Its translation: CASSPLTSNQPQHF. V is TRBV6-2 or TRBV6-3 and J is TRBJ1-5, with D uncertain. The CDR3 is made up of 14 amino acids. The V gene's germline CDR1 is MNHEY and CDR2 SVGEGT. Trimming shortened V by 6 bases and J by 1 base, and 10 bases separated the two germline ends.

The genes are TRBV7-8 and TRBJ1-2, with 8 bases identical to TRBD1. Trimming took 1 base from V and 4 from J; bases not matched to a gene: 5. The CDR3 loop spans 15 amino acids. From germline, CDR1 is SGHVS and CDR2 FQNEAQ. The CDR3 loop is CASSLGTGTGYGYTF. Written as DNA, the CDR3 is TGTGCCAGCAGCTTAGGGACAGGGACGGGCTATGGCTACACCTTC.

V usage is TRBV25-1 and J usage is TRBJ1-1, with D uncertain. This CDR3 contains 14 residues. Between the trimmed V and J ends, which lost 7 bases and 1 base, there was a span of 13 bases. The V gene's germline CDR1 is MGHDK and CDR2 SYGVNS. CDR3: CASTLGVENTEAFF. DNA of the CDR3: TGTGCCAGCACACTAGGCGTGGAGAACACTGAAGCTTTCTTT.

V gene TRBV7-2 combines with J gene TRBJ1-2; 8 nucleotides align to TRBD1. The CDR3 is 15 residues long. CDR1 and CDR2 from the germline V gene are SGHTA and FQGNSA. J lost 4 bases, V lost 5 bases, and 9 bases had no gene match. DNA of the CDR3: TGTGCCAGCAGCCCCCCGGGACAGGAGATCTATGGCTACACCTTC. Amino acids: CASSPPGQEIYGYTF.

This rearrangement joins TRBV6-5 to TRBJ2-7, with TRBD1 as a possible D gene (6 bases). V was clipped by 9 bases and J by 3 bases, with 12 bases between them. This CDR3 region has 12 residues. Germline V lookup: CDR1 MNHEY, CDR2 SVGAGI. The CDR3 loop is CASEGDVYEQYF. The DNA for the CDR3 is TGTGCCAGTGAGGGGGATGTCTACGAGCAGTACTTC.

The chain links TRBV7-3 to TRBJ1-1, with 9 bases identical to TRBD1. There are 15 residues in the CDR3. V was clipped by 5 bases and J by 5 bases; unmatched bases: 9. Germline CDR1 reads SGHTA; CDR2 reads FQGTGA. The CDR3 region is CASSAPGTGPTEAFF. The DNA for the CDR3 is TGTGCCAGCAGCGCCCCCGGGACAGGGCCTACTGAAGCTTTCTTT.

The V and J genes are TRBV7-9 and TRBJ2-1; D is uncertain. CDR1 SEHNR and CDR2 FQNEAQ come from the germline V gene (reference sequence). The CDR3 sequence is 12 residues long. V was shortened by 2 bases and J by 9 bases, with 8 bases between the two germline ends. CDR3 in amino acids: CASSLSRGEQFF. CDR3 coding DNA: TGTGCCAGCAGCTTATCGCGAGGTGAGCAGTTCTTC.